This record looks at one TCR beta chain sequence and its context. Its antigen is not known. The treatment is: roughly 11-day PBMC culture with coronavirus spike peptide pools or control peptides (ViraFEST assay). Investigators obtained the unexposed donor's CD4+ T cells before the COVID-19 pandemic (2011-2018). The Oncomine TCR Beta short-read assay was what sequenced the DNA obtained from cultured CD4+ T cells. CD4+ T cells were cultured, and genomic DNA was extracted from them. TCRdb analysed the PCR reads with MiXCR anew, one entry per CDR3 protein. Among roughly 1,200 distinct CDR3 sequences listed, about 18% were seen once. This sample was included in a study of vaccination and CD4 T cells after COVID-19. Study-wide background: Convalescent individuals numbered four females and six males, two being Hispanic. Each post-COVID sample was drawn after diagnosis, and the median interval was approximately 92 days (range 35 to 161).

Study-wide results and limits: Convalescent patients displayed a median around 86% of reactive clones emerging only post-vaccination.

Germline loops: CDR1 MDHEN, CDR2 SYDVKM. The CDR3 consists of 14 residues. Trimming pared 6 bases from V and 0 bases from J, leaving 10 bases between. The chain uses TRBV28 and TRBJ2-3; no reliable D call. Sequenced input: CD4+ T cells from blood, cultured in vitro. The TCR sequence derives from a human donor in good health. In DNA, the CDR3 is TGTGCCAGCAGACTTGACCTTAGCACAGATACGCAGTATTTT. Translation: CASRLDLSTDTQYF.